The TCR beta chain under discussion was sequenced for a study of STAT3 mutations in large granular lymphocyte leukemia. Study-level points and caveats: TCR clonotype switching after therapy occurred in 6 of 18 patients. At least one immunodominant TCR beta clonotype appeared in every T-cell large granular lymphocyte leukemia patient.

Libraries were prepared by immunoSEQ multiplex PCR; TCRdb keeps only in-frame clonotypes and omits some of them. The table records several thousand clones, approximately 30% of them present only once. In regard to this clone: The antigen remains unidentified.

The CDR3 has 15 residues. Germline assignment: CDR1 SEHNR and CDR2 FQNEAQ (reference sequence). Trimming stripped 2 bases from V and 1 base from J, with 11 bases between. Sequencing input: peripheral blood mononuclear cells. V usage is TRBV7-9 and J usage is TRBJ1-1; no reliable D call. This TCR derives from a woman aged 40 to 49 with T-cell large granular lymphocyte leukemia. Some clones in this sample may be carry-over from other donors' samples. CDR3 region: CASSLQSGGNTEAFF. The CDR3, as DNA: TGTGCCAGCAGCTTACAGTCGGGCGGGAACACTGAAGCTTTCTTT.